These T cell receptor beta chains were read from a single sample in a study of blood T cell repertoires in COVID-19. The protocol was immunoSEQ multiplex PCR, while the TCRdb copy is restricted to in-frame clones and leaves out a portion. Among some 250,000 clones listed, approximately 83% were seen once. The sample was peripheral blood. These receptors were obtained from a woman aged 25 to 45 who had recovered from COVID-19. Each CDR3 is given with its conserved first and last residue. Each record gives: CDR3 protein, V gene, J gene.

CASSSGGGGPQVEQFF	TRBV5-4	TRBJ2-1
CASSFDRGTYNEQFF	TRBV7-6	TRBJ2-1
CASSPPVPYEQYF	TRBV7-9	TRBJ2-7
CASSTPRQGNTDTQYF	TRBV7-2	TRBJ2-3
CASSIGRTEAFF	TRBV19	TRBJ1-1
CAISVEQGRNSPLHF	TRBV10-3	TRBJ1-6
CAWSRRELRTIKTLNYGYTF	TRBV30	TRBJ1-2
CASSSHNSGANVLTF	TRBV5-1	TRBJ2-6
CSVEGTGGYEQYF	TRBV29-1	TRBJ2-7
CASSLQATYGYTF	TRBV5-1	TRBJ1-2
CASSPPVQGDTQYF	TRBV9	TRBJ2-3
CASSLAQRGFGELFF	TRBV5-1	TRBJ2-2
CASSVLANYGYTF	TRBV9	TRBJ1-2
CASSTKSVAGGCEQYF	TRBV21-1	TRBJ2-7
CASSSQGQGSYNEQFF	TRBV5-1	TRBJ2-1
CASSLTSDRSQYF	TRBV13	TRBJ2-5
CASSVEGVEGNTIYF	TRBV9	TRBJ1-3
CASAYGRGEPQETQYF	TRBV6-6	TRBJ2-5
CASSSGGAHYEQYF	TRBV19	TRBJ2-7
CASSQDPTLHGYTF	TRBV4-1	TRBJ1-2
CASSSQGYGELFF	TRBV19	TRBJ2-2
CASSPLDLDPGNTIYF	TRBV18	TRBJ1-3
CASSRSLGTGYQPQHF	TRBV5-6	TRBJ1-5
CASSPNYSGELFF	TRBV27	TRBJ2-2
CASSYTTGIGNQPQHF	TRBV6-6	TRBJ1-5
CARSLMGPGGEGGTEAFF	TRBV5-3	TRBJ1-1
CASSLVVGSGYTF	TRBV7-2	TRBJ1-2
CASSIAPGGTIYF	TRBV19	TRBJ1-3
CASLGGEQFF	TRBV10-2	TRBJ2-1
CASSTTSGGQTYTDTQYF	TRBV10-2	TRBJ2-3
CASSWGLAGGQNEQFF	TRBV5-4	TRBJ2-1
CASSFRSNTGELFF	TRBV5-4	TRBJ2-2
CATSRATPGLAGGPPSKNIQYF	TRBV15	TRBJ2-4
CASSVPKETQYF	TRBV19	TRBJ2-5
CASSYTTAGGSTDTQYF	TRBV5-1	TRBJ2-3
CASIPRAGGRTEAFF	TRBV6-5	TRBJ1-1
CASSQNAGKGYTF	TRBV12-3/TRBV12-4	TRBJ1-2
CASSVRQGAPYQETQYF	TRBV19	TRBJ2-5
CASSQADFGRVMITEAFF	TRBV4-2	TRBJ1-1
CASSPRAGTDTQYF	TRBV4-3	TRBJ2-3
CASSLQGVGTEAFF	TRBV7-9	TRBJ1-1
CASSLRPLAGRGTDTQYF	TRBV7-3	TRBJ2-3
CSVEARLAGTEAFF	TRBV29-1	TRBJ1-1
CASSVAGGGAYNEQFF	TRBV9	TRBJ2-1
CAAGTGVYEQYF	TRBV5-4	TRBJ2-7
CASSLPGGIYF	TRBV7-9	TRBJ2-4
CASSGLAGANYYEQYF	TRBV11-2	TRBJ2-7
CASSQVAGLWGEKLFF	TRBV4-3	TRBJ1-4
CASSAQGIGKTDTQYF	TRBV2	TRBJ2-3
CASSRQYTEAFF	TRBV19	TRBJ1-1
CASSLGQSLSGNTIYF	TRBV7-9	TRBJ1-3
CASRPGGATEKLFF	TRBV19	TRBJ1-4
CASSRGLSSNQPQHF	TRBV7-2	TRBJ1-5
CASLGVQHNEQFF	TRBV6-6	TRBJ2-1
CASSVGLSEGTQYF	TRBV9	TRBJ2-5
CATSRDPGKTDTQYF	TRBV15	TRBJ2-3